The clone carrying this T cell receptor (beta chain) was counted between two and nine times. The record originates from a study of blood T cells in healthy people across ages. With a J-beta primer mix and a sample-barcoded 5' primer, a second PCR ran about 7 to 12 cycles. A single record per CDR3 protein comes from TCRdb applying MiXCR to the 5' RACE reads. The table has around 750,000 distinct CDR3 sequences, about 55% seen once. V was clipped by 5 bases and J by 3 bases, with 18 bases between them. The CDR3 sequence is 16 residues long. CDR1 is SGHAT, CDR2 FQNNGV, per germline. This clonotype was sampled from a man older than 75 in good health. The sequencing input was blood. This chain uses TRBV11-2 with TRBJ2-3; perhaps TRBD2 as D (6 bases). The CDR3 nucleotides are TGTGCCAGCAGCCCCCGGGACTTACGGCCTACAGATACGCAGTATTTT. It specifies CASSPRDLRPTDTQYF. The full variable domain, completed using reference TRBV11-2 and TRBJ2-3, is EAGVAQSPRYKIIEKRQSVAFWCNPISGHATLYWYQQILGQGPKLLIQFQNNGVVDDSQLPKDRFSAERLKGVDSTLKIQPAKLEDSAVYLCASSPRDLRPTDTQYFGPGTRLTVL.